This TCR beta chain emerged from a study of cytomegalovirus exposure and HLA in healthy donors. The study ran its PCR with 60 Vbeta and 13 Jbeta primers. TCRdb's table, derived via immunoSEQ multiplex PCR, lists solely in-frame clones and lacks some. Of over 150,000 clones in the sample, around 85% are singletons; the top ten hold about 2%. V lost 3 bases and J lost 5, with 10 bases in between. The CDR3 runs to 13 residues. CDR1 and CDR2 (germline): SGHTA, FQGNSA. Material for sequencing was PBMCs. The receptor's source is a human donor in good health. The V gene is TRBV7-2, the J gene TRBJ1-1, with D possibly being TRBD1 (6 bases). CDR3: CASSFQGRTEAFF. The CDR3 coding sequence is TGTGCCAGCAGCTTTCAGGGGCGGACTGAAGCTTTCTTT.